The next 9 T cell receptor beta chains were all read from a single sample in a study of post-analysis software for immune sequencing data. Study-level results: Roughly 5 TRBV segments (TRBV5-6, TRBV5-1 and TRBV20-1 among them) occurred more frequently in patients than in controls.

The antigens for these receptors are not known. TCR beta libraries were prepared from cDNA with unique molecular identifiers. TCRdb reanalysed the PCR reads using MiXCR and keeps one entry per CDR3 protein. The sample has around 400,000 distinct CDR3 sequences; 35% to 45% are singletons. Source material: blood. These receptors all stem from a girl aged 2 to 9 with multiple sclerosis.

A few counts support this clonotype. The J gene is TRBJ2-7, the V gene TRBV6-2 or TRBV6-3, with 10 bases identical to TRBD2. CDR1 is MNHEY, CDR2 SVGEGT, per germline. The CDR3 contains 16 residues. The V gene end was trimmed by 6 bases and the J gene end by 3 bases; junction bases not matched to a gene: 11. The CDR3 here is CASSRTGTSAHYEQYF. CDR3 in DNA: TGTGCCAGCAGCCGGACAGGGACTAGCGCCCACTACGAGCAGTACTTC.

The chain has TRBV20-1 and TRBJ2-5, with 14 bases lining up with TRBD2. J lost 5 bases, V lost 4 bases, and 18 bases had no gene match. Germline V lookup: CDR1 DFQATT, CDR2 SNEGSKA (reference sequence). The CDR3 is 19 amino acids. The CDR3 is CSAKGIESGLAGGRETQYF. In DNA form, the CDR3 reads TGCAGTGCTAAGGGCATAGAAAGTGGACTAGCGGGAGGCCGGGAGACCCAGTACTTC.

The chain recombines TRBV7-2 with TRBJ2-4; 8 nucleotides align to TRBD2. The DNA end favors TRBJ2-5, so the J call may be wrong. The germline CDR1 and CDR2 sequences are SGHTA and FQGNSA. The CDR3 is 17 amino acids. DNA for the CDR3: TGTGCCAGCAGCCTTGTGGGGGCGGGAGGTGTCTACGGGACCCAGTACTTC. Its translation is CASSLVGAGGVYGTQYF.

There are a few counts of this clonotype. The rearrangement joins TRBV20-1 to TRBJ1-1, with D perhaps TRBD1 (5 bases). In germline, CDR1 is DFQATT, CDR2 SNEGSKA (reference sequence). V lost 0 bases and J lost 0, with 17 bases in between. The CDR3 contains 17 residues. The CDR3 sequence: CSARDPSGKGLNTEAFF. CDR3 in DNA: TGCAGTGCTAGAGATCCGTCAGGGAAAGGCTTGAACACTGAAGCTTTCTTT.

This clonotype was seen more than once but under ten times. Sequence at one end of the junction differs from germline and may be a read error. This chain joins TRBV10-3 and TRBJ1-1; perhaps TRBD1 as D (6 bases). Germline assignment: CDR1 ENHRY and CDR2 SYGVKD. This CDR3 spans 13 amino acids. As DNA, the CDR3 is TGTGCCGTCAGTCCACAGGGGAACACTGAAGCTTTCTTT. It yields the protein CAVSPQGNTEAFF.

The chain recombines TRBV6-6 with TRBJ2-5; 7 nucleotides line up with TRBD1. CDR1 is MNHNY, CDR2 SVGAGI, per germline (reference sequence). The CDR3 length is 15 residues. J gave up 1 base and V 4 bases, and 6 bases lay outside the gene matches. The CDR3 loop is CASSSLGGRQETQYF. The CDR3 nucleotides read TGTGCCAGCAGTTCTTTAGGGGGCCGCCAAGAGACCCAGTACTTC.

The V gene is TRBV5-6, the J gene TRBJ2-1, with TRBD1 identical over 9 bases. The germline V gene encodes CDR1 SGHDT and CDR2 YYEEEE. There are 16 residues in the CDR3. With 1 base clipped from V and 12 bases from J, the junction kept 14 bases outside the gene matches. The CDR3 here is CASSLFRDRDGSGQFF. CDR3 DNA: TGTGCCAGCAGCTTGTTCCGGGACAGGGATGGTAGTGGGCAGTTCTTC.

This clonotype was detected a few times. The chain is built from TRBV7-9 and TRBJ1-2; possibly TRBD1 for D (6 bases). The V gene lost 5 bases and the J gene lost 2 bases, with 12 bases spanning the gap. Germline V lookup: CDR1 SEHNR, CDR2 FQNEAQ (reference sequence). This CDR3 comprises 14 residues. The CDR3 bases are TGTGCCAGCAGCGGCCCGGACAGAAACTATGGCTACACCTTC. As protein: CASSGPDRNYGYTF.

A few counts support this clonotype. The V and J genes are TRBV20-1 and TRBJ2-1; 9 bases align to TRBD2. Germline V gene data show CDR1 as DFQATT and CDR2 as SNEGSKA (reference sequence). The CDR3 has 17 residues. The J segment lost 1 base and the V segment lost 6 bases, leaving 13 bases of the junction unmatched. The CDR3 DNA reads TGCAGTGCGTCGGCGCGGGAGGGCCGATGGTCCTACAATGAGCAGTTCTTC. This codes for CSASAREGRWSYNEQFF.